This T cell receptor (beta chain) was found in a study of cytomegalovirus exposure and HLA in healthy donors. Findings of the study overall: Researchers catalogued under 200 TCR beta chains as cytomegalovirus-associated.

As for the donors, each was a healthy bone marrow donor. This CDR3 is built from 15 residues. Germline values: CDR1 LNHDA, CDR2 SQIVND (reference sequence). V shed 5 bases, J shed 3 bases, and the junction held 8 bases outside the gene matches. The PCR contained 60 Vbeta and 13 Jbeta primers. Libraries were prepared by immunoSEQ multiplex PCR; TCRdb keeps only in-frame clonotypes and omits some of them. This table holds around 160,000 clones, around 79% found once. As regards this clone: Its matching antigen is unknown.

This TCR derives from a man aged 35 to 55 in good health and CMV-seropositive. The V and J genes are TRBV19 and TRBJ2-7, with TRBD1 matching 9 bases. Sequencing was performed on PBMCs. CDR3 protein: CASSRSGTGNYEQYF. CDR3 DNA sequence: TGTGCCAGTAGTCGCTCCGGGACAGGGAACTACGAGCAGTACTTC.